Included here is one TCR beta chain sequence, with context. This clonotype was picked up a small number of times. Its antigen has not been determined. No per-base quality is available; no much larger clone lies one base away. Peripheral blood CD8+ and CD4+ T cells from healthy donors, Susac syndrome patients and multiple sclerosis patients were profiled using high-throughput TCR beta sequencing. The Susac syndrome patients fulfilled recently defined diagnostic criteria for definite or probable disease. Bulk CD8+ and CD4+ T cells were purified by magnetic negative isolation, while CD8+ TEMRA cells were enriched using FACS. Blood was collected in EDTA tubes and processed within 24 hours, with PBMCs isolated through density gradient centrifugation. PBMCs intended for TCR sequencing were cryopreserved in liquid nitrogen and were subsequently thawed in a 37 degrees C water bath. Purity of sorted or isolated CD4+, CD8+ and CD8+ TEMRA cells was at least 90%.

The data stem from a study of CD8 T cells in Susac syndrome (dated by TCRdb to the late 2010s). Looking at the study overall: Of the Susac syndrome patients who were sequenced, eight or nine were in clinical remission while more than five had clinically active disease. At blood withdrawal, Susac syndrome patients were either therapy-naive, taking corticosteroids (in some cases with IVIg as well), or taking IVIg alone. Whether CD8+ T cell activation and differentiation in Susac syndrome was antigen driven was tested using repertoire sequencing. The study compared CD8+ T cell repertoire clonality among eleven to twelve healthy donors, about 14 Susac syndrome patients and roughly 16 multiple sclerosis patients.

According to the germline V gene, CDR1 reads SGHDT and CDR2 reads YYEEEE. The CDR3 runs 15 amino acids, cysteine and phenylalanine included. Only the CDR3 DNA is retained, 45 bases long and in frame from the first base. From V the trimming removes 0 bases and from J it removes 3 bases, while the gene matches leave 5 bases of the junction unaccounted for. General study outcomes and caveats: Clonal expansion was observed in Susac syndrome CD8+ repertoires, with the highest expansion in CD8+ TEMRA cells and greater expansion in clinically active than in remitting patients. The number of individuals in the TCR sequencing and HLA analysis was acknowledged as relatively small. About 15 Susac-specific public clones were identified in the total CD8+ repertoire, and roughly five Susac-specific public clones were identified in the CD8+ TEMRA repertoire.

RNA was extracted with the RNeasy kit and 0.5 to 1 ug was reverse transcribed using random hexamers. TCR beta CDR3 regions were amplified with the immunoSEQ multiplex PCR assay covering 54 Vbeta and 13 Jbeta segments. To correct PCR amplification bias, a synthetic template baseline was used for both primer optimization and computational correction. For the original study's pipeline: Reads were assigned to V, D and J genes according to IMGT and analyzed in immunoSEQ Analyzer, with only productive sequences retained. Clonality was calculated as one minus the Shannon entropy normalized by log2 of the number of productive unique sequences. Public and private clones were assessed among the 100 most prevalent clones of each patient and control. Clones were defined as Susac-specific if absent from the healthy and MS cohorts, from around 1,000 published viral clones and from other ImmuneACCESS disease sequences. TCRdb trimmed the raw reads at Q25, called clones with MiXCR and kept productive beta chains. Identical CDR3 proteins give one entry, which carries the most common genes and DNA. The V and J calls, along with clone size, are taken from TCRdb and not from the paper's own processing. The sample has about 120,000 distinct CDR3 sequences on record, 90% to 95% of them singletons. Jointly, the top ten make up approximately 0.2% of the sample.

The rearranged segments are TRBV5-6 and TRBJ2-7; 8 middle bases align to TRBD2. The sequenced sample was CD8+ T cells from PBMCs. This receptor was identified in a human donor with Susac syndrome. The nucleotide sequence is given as TGTGCCAGCAGCTTGGAGGGGAGCGGGGGCTACGAGCAGTACTTC. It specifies CASSLEGSGGYEQYF.